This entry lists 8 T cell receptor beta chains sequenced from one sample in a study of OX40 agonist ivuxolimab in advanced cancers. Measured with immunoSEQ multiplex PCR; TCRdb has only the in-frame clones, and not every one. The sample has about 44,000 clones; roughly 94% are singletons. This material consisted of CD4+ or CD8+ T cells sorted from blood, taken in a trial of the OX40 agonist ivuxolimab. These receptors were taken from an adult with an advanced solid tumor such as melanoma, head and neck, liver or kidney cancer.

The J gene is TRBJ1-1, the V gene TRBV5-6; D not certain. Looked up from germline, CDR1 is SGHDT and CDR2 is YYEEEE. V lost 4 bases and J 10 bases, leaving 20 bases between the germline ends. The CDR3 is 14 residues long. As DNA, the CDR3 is TGTGCCAGCAGCCGATCCTGGGAGGATCCGGTAGCTTTCTTT. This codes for CASSRSWEDPVAFF.

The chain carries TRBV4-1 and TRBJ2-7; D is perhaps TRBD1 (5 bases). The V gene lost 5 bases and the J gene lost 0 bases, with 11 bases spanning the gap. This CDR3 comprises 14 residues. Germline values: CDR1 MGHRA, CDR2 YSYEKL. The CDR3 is CASSAGTGSYEQYF. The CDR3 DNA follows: TGCGCCAGCAGCGCCGGTACAGGCTCCTACGAGCAGTACTTC.

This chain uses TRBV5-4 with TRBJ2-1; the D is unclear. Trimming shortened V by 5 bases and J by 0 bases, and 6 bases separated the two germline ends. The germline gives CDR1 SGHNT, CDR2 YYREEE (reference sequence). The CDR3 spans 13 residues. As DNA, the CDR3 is TGTGCCAGCAGTCTGAGCTCCTACAATGAGCAGTTCTTC. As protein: CASSLSSYNEQFF.

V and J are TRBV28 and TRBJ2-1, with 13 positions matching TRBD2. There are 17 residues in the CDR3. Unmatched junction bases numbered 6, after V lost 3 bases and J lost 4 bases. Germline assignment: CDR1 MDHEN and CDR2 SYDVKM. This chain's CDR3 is CASSFRRTSGRYNEQFF. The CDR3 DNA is TGTGCCAGCAGTTTCCGCCGGACTAGCGGGAGATACAATGAGCAGTTCTTC. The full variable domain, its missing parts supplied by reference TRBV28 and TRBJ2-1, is DVKVTQSSRYLVKRTGEKVFLECVQDMDHENMFWYRQDPGLGLRLIYFSYDVKMKEKGDIPEGYSVSREKKERFSLILESASTNQTSMYLCASSFRRTSGRYNEQFFGPGTRLTVL.

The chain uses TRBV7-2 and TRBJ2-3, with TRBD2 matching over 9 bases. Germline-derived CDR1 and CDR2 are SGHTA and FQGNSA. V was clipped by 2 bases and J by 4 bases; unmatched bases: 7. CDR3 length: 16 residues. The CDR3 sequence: CASSLFVAGDADTQYF. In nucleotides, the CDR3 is TGTGCCAGCAGCTTATTTGTAGCGGGAGACGCAGATACGCAGTATTTT.

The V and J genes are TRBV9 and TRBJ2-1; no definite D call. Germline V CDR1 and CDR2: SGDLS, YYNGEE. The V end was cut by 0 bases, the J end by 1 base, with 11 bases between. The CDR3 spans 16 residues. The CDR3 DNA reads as TGTGCCAGCAGCGTAGCTGGCCTAGTATCCTACAATGAGCAGTTCTTC. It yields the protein CASSVAGLVSYNEQFF.

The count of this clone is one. DNA for the CDR3: TGTGCCAGCAGTGAAGGGCTTGAAGGGACAGGGGATGATCAGCCCCAGCATTTT. Protein: CASSEGLEGTGDDQPQHF. The V and J genes are TRBV2 and TRBJ1-5; TRBD1 matches 10 bases. Losses at the gene ends were 1 base for V and 5 bases for J; bases not matched to a gene: 11. Germline CDR1 is SNHLY and CDR2 is FYNNEI. The CDR3 is made up of 18 amino acids.

The CDR3 DNA reads as TGCGCCAGCAGCCGCCCCGGGACTAGCGGGACTCAAGAGACCCAGTACTTC. Translation: CASSRPGTSGTQETQYF. The V and J genes are TRBV4-1 and TRBJ2-5; 13 nucleotides align to TRBD2. Germline V gene data show CDR1 as MGHRA and CDR2 as YSYEKL. The CDR3 length is 17 residues. J gave up 2 bases and V 4 bases, and 7 bases lay outside the gene matches.